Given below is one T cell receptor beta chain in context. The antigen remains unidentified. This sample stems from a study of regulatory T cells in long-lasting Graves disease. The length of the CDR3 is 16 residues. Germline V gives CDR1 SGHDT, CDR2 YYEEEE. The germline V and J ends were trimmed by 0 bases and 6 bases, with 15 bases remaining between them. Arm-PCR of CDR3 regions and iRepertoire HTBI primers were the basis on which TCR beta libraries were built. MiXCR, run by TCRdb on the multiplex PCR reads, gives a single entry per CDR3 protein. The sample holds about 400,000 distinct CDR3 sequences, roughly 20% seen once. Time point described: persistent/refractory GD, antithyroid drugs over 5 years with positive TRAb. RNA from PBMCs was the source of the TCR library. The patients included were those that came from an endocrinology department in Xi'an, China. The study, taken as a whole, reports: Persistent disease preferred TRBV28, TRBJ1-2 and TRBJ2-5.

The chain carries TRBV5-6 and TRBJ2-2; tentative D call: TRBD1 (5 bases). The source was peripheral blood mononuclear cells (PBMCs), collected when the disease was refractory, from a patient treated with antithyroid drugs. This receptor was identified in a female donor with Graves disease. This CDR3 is CASSLVARGVPGELFF. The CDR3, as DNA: TGTGCCAGCAGCTTGGTTGCAAGGGGTGTTCCCGGGGAGCTGTTTTTT.